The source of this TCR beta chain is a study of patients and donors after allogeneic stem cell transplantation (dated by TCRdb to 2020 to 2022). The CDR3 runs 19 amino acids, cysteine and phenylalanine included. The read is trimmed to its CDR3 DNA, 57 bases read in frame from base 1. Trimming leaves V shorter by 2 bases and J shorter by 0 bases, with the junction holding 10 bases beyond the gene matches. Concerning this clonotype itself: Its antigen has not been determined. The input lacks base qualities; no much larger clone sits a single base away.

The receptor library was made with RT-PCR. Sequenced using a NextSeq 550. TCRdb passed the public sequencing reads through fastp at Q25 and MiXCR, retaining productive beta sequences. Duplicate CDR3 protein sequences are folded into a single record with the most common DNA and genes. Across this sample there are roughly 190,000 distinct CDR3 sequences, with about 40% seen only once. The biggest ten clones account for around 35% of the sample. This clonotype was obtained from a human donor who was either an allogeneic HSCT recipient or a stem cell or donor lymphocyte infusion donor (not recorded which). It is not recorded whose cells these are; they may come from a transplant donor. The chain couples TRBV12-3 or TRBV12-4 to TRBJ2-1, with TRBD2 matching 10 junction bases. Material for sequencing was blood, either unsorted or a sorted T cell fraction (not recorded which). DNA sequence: TGTGCCAGCAGTTTATGGGGACTAGCGCTACACAGCTCCTACAATGAGCAGTTCTTC. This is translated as CASSLWGLALHSSYNEQFF.